The present TCR beta chain was sequenced within a study of response to subunit inactivated influenza vaccine. The study, taken as a whole, reports: Few new T cells, the authors suggested, are recruited by each seasonal influenza vaccination.

For this clonotype: Its target is unknown.

TCRdb reprocessed the RT-PCR reads via MiXCR and lists one record per CDR3 protein. The sample carries 150,000 or so distinct CDR3 sequences, 11% recorded once. This sequence originates from a man between 50 and 59 years old who received an inactivated influenza vaccine. Sequencing used non-naive T cells sorted from PBMCs, obtained roughly 47 days after vaccination.

The CDR3 DNA is TGTGCCAGCAGTTACTCGGGGGGCGACGACTGGATAGGGGCCAACGTCCTGACTTTC. Protein: CASSYSGGDDWIGANVLTF. V usage is TRBV6-2 or TRBV6-3 and J usage is TRBJ2-6, with D possibly being TRBD1 or TRBD2 (6 bases each). With 0 bases removed from V and 4 bases from J, the gap between germline ends came to 19 bases. Germline V gives CDR1 MNHEY, CDR2 SVGEGT. The CDR3 loop spans 19 amino acids.